This T cell receptor beta chain derives from a study of patients with pleural tuberculosis. The CDR3 totals 11 residues. Trimming took off 5 bases at V and 2 bases at J, with 4 bases between the two ends. Germline-derived CDR1 and CDR2 are SGHVT and SQSDAQ. TCRdb fed the reads into MiXCR, producing one record per CDR3 protein. This table holds about 50,000 distinct CDR3 sequences, about 7.3% found once. This rearrangement joins TRBV7-4 to TRBJ2-7, with unresolved D. This sequence originates from a human donor with pleural tuberculosis. CDR3 region: CASSPPYEQYV. CDR3 nucleotide sequence: TGTGCCAGCAGCCCGCCCTACGAGCAGTACGTC.